Below are 8 T cell receptor beta chains sequenced from a single sample in a study of shared clonotypes between healthy human individuals. Some clones are missing from TCRdb's copy, which holds only in-frame ones; the method was immunoSEQ multiplex PCR. Of about 2 million clones listed, 90% to 95% are singletons. Sample: naive CD4+ T cells sorted from blood. Noted subset: CD45RA+ positively selected. The receptor set was obtained from a young man in good health.

Points on this clone: Other DNA sequences within the sample encode an identical CDR3. The chain joins TRBV7-3 to TRBJ1-2; 8 bases align to TRBD1. The CDR3 runs 13 residues. CDR1 and CDR2 (germline): SGHTA, FQGTGA. The J segment lost 8 bases and the V segment lost 4 bases, leaving 6 bases of the junction unmatched. The CDR3 spells CASSSGTGTGYTF. The CDR3 region has the DNA TGTGCCAGCAGCTCCGGGACAGGTACCGGCTACACCTTC.

The genes are TRBV18 and TRBJ2-5, with TRBD1 matching 9 bases. The J segment lost 6 bases and the V segment lost 4 bases, leaving 6 bases of the junction unmatched. There are 14 residues in the CDR3. Germline-derived CDR1 and CDR2 are KGHSH and LQKENI. The chain's CDR3 is CASSLRTGEKTQYF. CDR3 bases: TGTGCCAGCTCACTTAGGACAGGGGAAAAGACCCAGTACTTC.

The rearrangement uses TRBV7-2 and TRBJ1-4; D unresolved. The V end lost 5 bases, the J end lost 10 bases, and 17 bases lay between the germline ends. The CDR3 extends over 14 amino acids. Per the germline V gene, CDR1 is SGHTA and CDR2 is FQGNSA. The CDR3 sequence is CASSALFSPGKLFF. The CDR3 coding sequence is TGTGCCAGCAGCGCCCTTTTTAGCCCAGGAAAACTGTTTTTT.

The chain combines TRBV5-4 with TRBJ2-3, with 7 bases that match TRBD2. J gave up 2 bases and V 4 bases, and 4 bases lay outside the gene matches. This CDR3 has 14 amino acids. Germline CDR1 SGHNT, CDR2 YYREEE (reference sequence). CDR3 sequence (DNA): TGTGCCAGCAGCCCGCGGGAGTACACAGATACGCAGTATTTT. Its translation: CASSPREYTDTQYF.

CDR3 protein: CASGPGLTAAGNTIYF. The CDR3 DNA sequence: TGTGCTAGTGGGCCTGGACTTACCGCGGCTGGAAACACCATATATTTT. The rearrangement joins TRBV12-5 to TRBJ1-3; no clear D. V lost 6 bases to trimming and J lost 2 bases, with 17 bases between them. This CDR3 has 16 residues. The germline gives CDR1 LGHNT, CDR2 FRNRAP. Drawing the rest from reference TRBV12-5 and TRBJ1-3, the complete variable domain is DARVTQTPRHKVTEMGQEVTMRCQPILGHNTVFWYRQTMMQGLELLAYFRNRAPLDDSGMPKDRFSAEMPDATLATLKIQPSEPRDSAVYFCASGPGLTAAGNTIYFGEGSWLTVV.

The rearrangement links TRBV30 to TRBJ2-7; 8 bases are shared with TRBD1. There are 16 residues in the CDR3. Germline loops: CDR1 GTSNPN, CDR2 SVGIG (reference sequence). Trimming took 2 bases from V and 5 from J; bases not matched to a gene: 14. The CDR3 DNA reads as TGTGCCTGGAGTAACCGTTTGTCGGACAGGGTCGACGAGCAGTACTTC. Translated: CAWSNRLSDRVDEQYF.

The chain is built from TRBV11-3 and TRBJ2-5; no reliable D call. There are 11 residues in the CDR3. The germline V gene has CDR1 SGHNT and CDR2 YENEEA. V lost 3 bases and J lost 5, with 4 bases in between. The CDR3 nucleotides are TGTGCCAGCAGCTTCAGGGAGACCCAGTACTTC. Translation: CASSFRETQYF. Based on the CDR3 plus reference TRBV11-3 and TRBJ2-5, the full variable domain is EAGVVQSPRYKIIEKKQPVAFWCNPISGHNTLYWYLQNLGQGPELLIRYENEEAVDDSQLPKDRFSAERLKGVDSTLKIQPAELGDSAVYLCASSFRETQYFGPGTRLLVL.

The chain employs TRBV6-1 and TRBJ2-2; a possible D gene is TRBD1 (6 bases). CDR1 and CDR2 (germline): MNHNS, SASEGT. V was pared by 5 bases and J by 0 bases, with 10 bases between. CDR3 size: 15 residues. The CDR3 DNA is TGTGCCAGCAGTTCACGACAGGCGAACACCGGGGAGCTGTTTTTT. Translating gives CASSSRQANTGELFF.